The sequence of this T cell receptor (beta chain) was determined in a study of CD8+ T cells in alopecia areata. Study information: A regimen of oral tofacitinib, 5 to 10 mg twice daily, was given to treated patients. Study findings and constraints: Normal scalp showed lower clonality than lesional scalp, especially alopecia totalis/universalis. Many expanded lesional clones stayed in scalp and blood while on tofacitinib.

Treatment given: oral pan-JAK inhibitor, 5-10 mg twice daily. Lesional scalp punch biopsies and peripheral blood were collected from alopecia areata patients. The CDR3 has 12 residues. CDR1 and CDR2 (germline): SQVTM, ANQGSEA. Losses at the gene ends were 6 bases for V and 6 bases for J; bases not matched to a gene: 7. Once RNA had been extracted, it was reverse transcribed into cDNA to act as the sequencing template. The table came from immunoSEQ multiplex PCR; TCRdb's copy has only in-frame clones and leaves some out. The sample records about 42,000 clones, just over 65% being singletons. About this clone itself: Its cognate antigen is unknown.

The rearrangement links TRBV29-1 to TRBJ1-2; 7 bases are shared with TRBD1. This specimen consisted of CD8+ T cells sorted from blood, obtained at week 4, from a patient treated with tofacitinib. This clonotype was obtained from a human donor with alopecia areata. The CDR3 loop reads CSVTGLKDGYTF. Written as DNA, the CDR3 is TGCAGCGTGACAGGGTTGAAAGATGGCTACACCTTC.